Listed below are T cell receptor beta chains from one sample, sequenced in a study of control samples from healthy donors and cancer patients. Clones were read by immunoSEQ multiplex PCR, and TCRdb kept only the in-frame ones, dropping some. The sample lists 60,000 to 75,000 clones, around 90% occurring once. Sequenced sample: PBMCs. These receptors were collected from a man aged 55-75 years with colorectal cancer. Each CDR3 is given with its conserved first and last residue. Each record gives: CDR3 DNA, CDR3 protein, D gene, J gene, V gene. A D gene is named only where the DNA matches it firmly.

TGTGCCAGCAGTTTTACTAGCGGGGTGTACAATGAGCAGTTCTTC CASSFTSGVYNEQFF TRBD2 TRBJ2-1 TRBV28
TGTGCCAGCAGCCATAACACCGGGGAGCTGTTTTTT CASSHNTGELFF . TRBJ2-2 TRBV27
TGTGCCAGCAGGGTCGGGACAGGGGGTAACTATGGCTACACCTTC CASRVGTGGNYGYTF TRBD1 TRBJ1-2 TRBV6-5
TGTGCCAGCAGATTCGGGGGGCAGACGAACACTGAAGCTTTCTTT CASRFGGQTNTEAFF . TRBJ1-1 TRBV6-5
TGTGCCAGCAGTAACACACTCAGGGGGCGTAATGAGCAGTTCTTC CASSNTLRGRNEQFF TRBD1 TRBJ2-1 TRBV6-4
TGCAGCGTTGGTCAGAACACCGGGGAGCTGTTTTTT CSVGQNTGELFF . TRBJ2-2 TRBV29-1
TGCAGCGTTGAAGATGTAGGAGGGGACTATGGCTACACCTTC CSVEDVGGDYGYTF . TRBJ1-2 TRBV29-1
TGTGCCAGCAGGACCGGGTCCTGGTCGTCCGAGCAGTACTTC CASRTGSWSSEQYF . TRBJ2-7 TRBV7-8
TGTGCCAGCAGCTCAGCGACAGGGAGCACAGATACGCAGTATTTT CASSSATGSTDTQYF TRBD1 TRBJ2-3 TRBV7-3
TGTGCCAGTGGGGGTCCTTATAATGAGCAGTTCTTC CASGGPYNEQFF . TRBJ2-1 TRBV19